A selection of T cell receptor beta chains follows, all from one sample in a study of human T cells and chemical hapten exposure. One entry per CDR3 protein, called by TCRdb with MiXCR from the RACE reads. The profile shows 250,000 or so distinct CDR3 sequences, around 7.7% of them singletons. The material sequenced was whole blood, taken in connection with sensitization to the hapten diphenylcyclopropenone (DPC). These receptors came from a man between 18 and 35 years old with alopecia areata. Some clones in this sample may be carry-over from other donors' samples. CDR3s include the opening cysteine and the closing phenylalanine or tryptophan. A D gene is named only where the DNA matches it firmly. Expanded clones are given a class, and other clones once, few, many or no size at all.

.	TRBJ2-7	TRBV9	many	CASSETDDSYEQYF	TGTGCCAGCAGCGAGACAGACGACTCCTACGAGCAGTACTTC
TRBD1	TRBJ2-7	TRBV5-4	few	CASSLPTGTGTHEQYF	TGTGCCAGCAGCTTACCCACCGGGACAGGGACCCACGAGCAGTACTTC
.	TRBJ1-5	TRBV2	.	CASRRDQGNQPQHF	TGTGCCAGCAGGCGAGATCAGGGAAATCAGCCCCAGCATTTT
TRBD1	TRBJ1-2	TRBV29-1	few	CSVEGTGGARGYTF	TGCAGCGTTGAAGGGACAGGGGGCGCGAGAGGCTACACCTTC
.	TRBJ1-3	TRBV28	few	CASSLFSGTGNTIYF	TGTGCCAGCAGTTTATTTTCGGGGACAGGAAACACCATATATTTT
TRBD1	TRBJ1-6	TRBV5-1	few	CASSLGQGARYSPLHF	TGCGCCAGCAGCTTGGGACAGGGGGCGCGGTATTCACCCCTCCACTTT
TRBD1	TRBJ2-7	TRBV20-1	few	CSARSPGGYEQYF	TGCAGTGCTAGATCCCCAGGGGGATACGAGCAGTACTTC
TRBD1	TRBJ2-2	TRBV7-2	.	CASSGQGNTGELFF	TGTGCCAGCAGCGGACAGGGGAACACCGGGGAGCTGTTTTTT
.	TRBJ2-3	TRBV7-9	.	CASTSSTDTQYF	TGTGCCAGCACCTCGAGCACAGATACGCAGTATTTT
.	TRBJ1-2	TRBV6-2/TRBV6-3	many	CASSYSGGPYGYTF	TGTGCCAGCAGTTACTCAGGCGGCCCCTATGGCTACACCTTC
.	TRBJ2-2	TRBV7-9	few	CASCSDTGELFF	TGTGCCAGCTGCAGTGACACCGGGGAGCTGTTTTTT
.	TRBJ2-7	TRBV4-2	many	CASSQTGTLYEQYF	TGTGCCAGCAGCCAGACCGGGACACTCTACGAGCAGTACTTC
.	TRBJ1-1	TRBV12-3/TRBV12-4	.	CASSFPRLVKTAFF	TGTGCCAGCAGTTTCCCCCGTTTGGTCAAAACGGCTTTCTTT
.	TRBJ2-1	TRBV29-1	many	CSVDLSGGNEQFF	TGCAGCGTCGACCTATCTGGGGGCAATGAGCAGTTCTTC
TRBD1	TRBJ1-3	TRBV4-2	few	CASSQEKGARYTIYF	TGTGCCAGCAGCCAAGAGAAGGGGGCGCGTTACACCATATATTTT
.	TRBJ1-1	TRBV7-2	.	CASSLGVRSNTEAFF	TGTGCCAGCAGCTTAGGCGTCAGATCGAACACTGAAGCTTTCTTT
.	TRBJ1-2	TRBV27	.	CASSFDRLNYGYTF	TGTGCCAGCAGCTTTGACAGGCTTAACTATGGCTACACCTTC
.	TRBJ2-1	TRBV27	few	CASSLDRQSSYNEQFF	TGTGCCAGCAGTTTGGATAGACAAAGCTCCTACAATGAGCAGTTCTTC
.	TRBJ2-1	TRBV4-3	few	CASSAEPQDRPNEQFF	TGCGCCAGCAGCGCCGAACCCCAGGACAGACCTAATGAGCAGTTCTTC
.	TRBJ2-7	TRBV10-3	few	CASGEVPYEQYF	TGTGCCTCAGGGGAGGTGCCCTACGAGCAGTACTTC
TRBD2	TRBJ2-5	TRBV3-1	.	CASSPTGGGPPKETQYF	TGTGCCAGCAGCCCCACGGGGGGTGGACCACCGAAAGAGACCCAGTACTTC
.	TRBJ1-3	TRBV7-2	.	CASSWSSGNTIYF	TGTGCCAGCAGCTGGAGCTCTGGAAACACCATATATTTT
.	TRBJ2-5	TRBV7-2	many	CAAGGVQETQYF	TGTGCCGCCGGAGGAGTTCAAGAGACCCAGTACTTC
.	TRBJ1-4	TRBV28	.	CASSLWRGKTIEKLFF	TGTGCCAGCAGTTTATGGAGGGGGAAGACGATCGAAAAACTGTTTTTT
.	TRBJ2-2	TRBV2	.	CASTVRTNTGELFF	TGTGCCAGCACAGTCAGGACGAACACCGGGGAGCTGTTTTTT
.	TRBJ2-2	TRBV7-3	.	CASSTRGASGELFF	TGTGCCAGCAGCACACGAGGCGCGTCCGGGGAGCTGTTTTTT
.	TRBJ1-1	TRBV10-3	.	CAISGGGNTEAFF	TGTGCCATCAGTGGAGGGGGGAACACTGAAGCTTTCTTT
.	TRBJ2-3	TRBV10-3	few	CAISVSRDDTDTQYF	TGTGCCATCAGTGTTAGTCGGGACGACACAGATACGCAGTATTTT
.	TRBJ1-6	TRBV18	few	CASSPRILQPTDRSSYNSPLHF	TGTGCCAGCTCACCTCGGATACTCCAGCCGACCGACAGGAGCTCCTATAATTCACCCCTCCACTTT
.	TRBJ2-7	TRBV5-4	.	CASSFGGQSSYEQYF	TGTGCCAGCAGCTTCGGGGGTCAAAGCTCCTACGAGCAGTACTTC
TRBD1	TRBJ2-5	TRBV6-2/TRBV6-3	.	CASSKTGGFRPSPHQETQYF	TGTGCCAGCAGTAAGACAGGGGGCTTCAGGCCAAGTCCCCACCAAGAGACCCAGTACTTC
.	TRBJ2-3	TRBV7-9	.	CASSLVMGADTQYF	TGTGCCAGCAGCTTAGTGATGGGAGCAGATACGCAGTATTTT
TRBD1	TRBJ1-2	TRBV29-1	.	CSGNPDREGYTF	TGCAGCGGTAACCCGGACAGGGAAGGCTACACCTTC
TRBD1	TRBJ1-2	TRBV14	many	CASSKAGQGGYTF	TGTGCCAGCAGCAAGGCCGGACAGGGTGGCTACACCTTC
TRBD2	TRBJ2-5	TRBV7-2	few	CASSYQSGGAREETQYF	TGTGCCAGCAGCTACCAAAGCGGGGGGGCCCGAGAAGAGACCCAGTACTTC
.	TRBJ2-7	TRBV29-1	few	CSGGTGSYEQYF	TGCAGCGGGGGGACCGGCTCCTACGAGCAGTACTTC
.	TRBJ2-5	TRBV28	.	CASSLWGGRETQYF	TGTGCCAGCAGTTTATGGGGGGGCCGTGAGACCCAGTACTTC
TRBD2	TRBJ2-7	TRBV3-1	.	CASSQDYSGGLDEQYF	TGTGCCAGCAGCCAAGATTATTCGGGGGGGCTCGACGAGCAGTACTTC
.	TRBJ1-2	TRBV6-5	.	CASSYQETYGYTF	TGTGCCAGCAGTTACCAGGAAACTTATGGCTACACCTTC
.	TRBJ2-3	TRBV27	many	CASSFSGVGTDTQYF	TGTGCCAGCAGTTTTTCGGGGGTCGGCACAGATACGCAGTATTTT
TRBD2	TRBJ2-3	TRBV2	.	CASSDRGGLTDTQYF	TGTGCCAGCAGTGATCGGGGGGGCCTTACGGATACGCAGTATTTT
TRBD2	TRBJ2-3	TRBV6-5	.	CASSYGRATDTQYF	TGTGCCAGCAGTTACGGGAGGGCCACAGATACGCAGTATTTT
TRBD1	TRBJ1-1	TRBV20-1	many	CSARAYRDRGRGTEAFF	TGCAGTGCTAGAGCCTACCGGGACAGGGGGCGAGGGACTGAAGCTTTCTTT
.	TRBJ2-7	TRBV2	few	CASSLDPQLGPYEQYF	TGTGCCAGCTCCTTGGACCCCCAATTAGGCCCCTACGAGCAGTACTTC
.	TRBJ1-1	TRBV10-3	many	CAISAGTTGTEAFF	TGTGCCATCAGTGCCGGGACGACGGGCACTGAAGCTTTCTTT